This record looks at one T cell receptor (beta chain) sequence and its context. This record belongs to a study of blood T cell repertoires in COVID-19. In the study overall: Whether acute or convalescent, the COVID-19 samples came from the United States, Italy and Spain. PBMCs, B-cell-depleted T cells, or T cells provided the cDNA or gDNA that made up the material.

Libraries were prepared by immunoSEQ multiplex PCR; TCRdb keeps only in-frame clonotypes and omits some of them. Seen here are 150,000 to 170,000 clones, around 84% observed once, and the top ten hold approximately 1.8%. This CDR3 region has 17 residues. Germline lookup yields CDR1 SGHRS and CDR2 YFSETQ. The J segment lost 1 base and the V segment lost 0 bases, leaving 8 bases of the junction unmatched. The sequencing input was peripheral blood. V gene TRBV5-1 combines with J gene TRBJ1-1; 8 nucleotides match TRBD1. The sequence was obtained from an elderly man with acute or convalescent COVID-19. The CDR3 DNA reads as TGCGCCAGCAGCTTGGGGACAGGGCGAGTAAGGAACACTGAAGCTTTCTTT. It encodes CASSLGTGRVRNTEAFF.